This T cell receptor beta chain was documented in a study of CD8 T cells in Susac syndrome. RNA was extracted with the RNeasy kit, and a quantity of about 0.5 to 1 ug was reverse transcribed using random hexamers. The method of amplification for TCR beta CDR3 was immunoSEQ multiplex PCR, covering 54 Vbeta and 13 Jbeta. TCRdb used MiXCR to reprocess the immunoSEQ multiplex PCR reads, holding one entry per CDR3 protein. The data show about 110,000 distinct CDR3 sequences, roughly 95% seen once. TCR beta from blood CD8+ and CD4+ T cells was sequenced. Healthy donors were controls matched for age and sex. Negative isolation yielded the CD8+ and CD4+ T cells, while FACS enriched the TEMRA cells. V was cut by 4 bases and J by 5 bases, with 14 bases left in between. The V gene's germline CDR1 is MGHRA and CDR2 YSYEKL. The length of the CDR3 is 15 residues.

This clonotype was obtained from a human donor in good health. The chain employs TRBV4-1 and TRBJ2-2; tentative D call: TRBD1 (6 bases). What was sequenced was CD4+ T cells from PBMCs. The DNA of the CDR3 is TGCGCCAGCAGCCTACAGGGTCGTGGGACCGGGGAGCTGTTTTTT. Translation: CASSLQGRGTGELFF.